The 23 T cell receptor beta chains listed next were all sequenced from one sample in a study of T cells after posttransplantation cyclophosphamide. Generated by immunoSEQ multiplex PCR, the TCRdb table keeps only in-frame clones and is missing some. The sample includes 9,000 to 13,000 clones, around four fifths seen only once; the top ten take about 16%. Busulfan-fludarabine conditioning, marrow transplant, and cyclophosphamide on days +3 and +4 were administered. The sequenced sample was PBMCs, obtained about 1,800 days after allogeneic stem cell transplant with posttransplant cyclophosphamide. These receptors were obtained from a female patient in her fifties who received an allogeneic stem cell transplant from a related donor, was CMV-positive, and had no GVHD. These T cells may partly come from the graft donor.

This rearrangement joins TRBV28 to TRBJ2-3, with 12 bases lining up with TRBD2. CDR1 MDHEN and CDR2 SYDVKM come from the germline V gene. The junction had 9 bases not matched to a gene; V was cut back by 6 bases and J by 2 bases. There are 17 residues in the CDR3. This chain's CDR3 is CASRSSGRGWDTDTQYF. CDR3 DNA sequence: TGTGCCAGCAGATCTAGCGGGAGGGGATGGGACACAGATACGCAGTATTTT. The variable domain in full, completed from reference TRBV28 and TRBJ2-3, reads DVKVTQSSRYLVKRTGEKVFLECVQDMDHENMFWYRQDPGLGLRLIYFSYDVKMKEKGDIPEGYSVSREKKERFSLILESASTNQTSMYLCASRSSGRGWDTDTQYFGPGTRLTVL.

This rearrangement joins TRBV11-3 to TRBJ2-5; maybe TRBD2 (5 bases). Trimming left V 0 bases short and J 9 bases short, with 14 bases between. Looked up from germline, CDR1 is SGHNT and CDR2 is YENEEA. The CDR3 is 14 amino acids. CDR3: CASSLDGPAGAQYF. In DNA form, the CDR3 reads TGTGCCAGCAGCTTAGATGGGCCGGCCGGGGCCCAGTACTTC.

The V gene is TRBV5-1, the J gene TRBJ1-4; TRBD1 agrees at 7 bases. Germline V lookup: CDR1 SGHRS, CDR2 YFSETQ. V lost 4 bases to trimming and J lost 2 bases; unmatched junction nucleotides: 17. The CDR3 has 19 amino acids. CDR3 nucleotide sequence: TGCGCCAGCAGCGAACCAAGTTTGGCAGGGGGTGGCACTAATGAAAAACTGTTTTTT. This translates into CASSEPSLAGGGTNEKLFF. The full variable domain, completed using reference TRBV5-1 and TRBJ1-4, is KAGVTQTPRYLIKTRGQQVTLSCSPISGHRSVSWYQQTPGQGLQFLFEYFSETQRNKGNFPGRFSGRQFSNSRSEMNVSTLELGDSALYLCASSEPSLAGGGTNEKLFFGSGTQLSVL.

The chain joins TRBV27 to TRBJ2-7; 9 positions match TRBD2. CDR1 MNHEY and CDR2 SMNVEV come from the germline V gene (reference sequence). V shed 4 bases, J shed 3 bases, and the junction held 10 bases outside the gene matches. The CDR3 loop spans 16 amino acids. The CDR3 DNA follows: TGTGCCAGCAGTTCGATAATGACTAGCGGCTTCTACGAGCAGTACTTC. Encoded protein: CASSSIMTSGFYEQYF.

This clone was counted once. V is TRBV6-5 and J is TRBJ1-3, with D perhaps TRBD1 (5 bases). V lost 5 bases, J lost 2 bases, and 10 bases lay in between. Germline V gene sequence: CDR1 MNHEY, CDR2 SVGAGI. CDR3 length equals 14 residues. The CDR3 DNA follows: TGTGCCAGCAGTCAGGGTATCGCTGGAAACACCATATATTTT. Encoded protein: CASSQGIAGNTIYF.

CDR3 amino acids: CASSPSSTGGPGELFF. CDR3 nucleotides: TGTGCCAGTAGTCCCTCGTCGACAGGGGGCCCCGGGGAGCTGTTTTTT. V and J are TRBV19 and TRBJ2-2; 10 nucleotides agree with TRBD1. V lost 5 bases to trimming and J lost 6 bases; unmatched junction nucleotides: 9. CDR1 LNHDA and CDR2 SQIVND come from the germline V gene (reference sequence). The CDR3 length is 16 residues.

This clone was recorded a few times. This sequence joins TRBV15 and TRBJ1-1, with 8 positions matching TRBD1. V lost 0 bases, J lost 4 bases, and 4 bases stayed unmatched. This CDR3 is built from 15 residues. From germline, CDR1 is LNHNV and CDR2 YYDKDF (reference sequence). The chain's CDR3 is CATSRDQGAITEAFF. CDR3 nucleotide sequence: TGTGCCACCAGCAGAGATCAGGGGGCTATCACTGAAGCTTTCTTT.

The V gene is TRBV6-6, the J gene TRBJ2-1, with 9 positions matching TRBD1. Germline CDR1 and CDR2: MNHNY and SVGAGI (reference sequence). This CDR3 region has 15 residues. Trimming took 5 bases from V and 9 from J; bases not matched to a gene: 11. CDR3 sequence reads: CASSTRDRVGVEQFF. The CDR3 bases are TGTGCCAGCAGTACCCGGGACAGGGTAGGGGTTGAGCAGTTCTTC.

Written as DNA, the CDR3 is TGTGCCAGCTCACCTCTCCAGGGCCCTTACAATGAGCAGTTCTTC. This translates into CASSPLQGPYNEQFF. J is TRBJ2-1 and V is TRBV18; D possibly corresponds to TRBD1 (5 bases). The V end was cut by 3 bases, the J end by 4 bases, with 13 bases between. Germline-derived CDR1 and CDR2 are KGHSH and LQKENI. The CDR3 consists of 15 residues.

V usage is TRBV7-3 and J usage is TRBJ2-3, with TRBD2 identical over 10 bases. Trimming cost V 5 bases and J 6 bases; bases outside gene matches: 8. The germline CDR1 and CDR2 sequences are SGHTA and FQGTGA. The CDR3 covers 15 residues. The CDR3 loop is CASSQIAGGGDTQYF. The CDR3 nucleotides read TGTGCCAGCAGCCAAATAGCGGGAGGAGGGGATACGCAGTATTTT.

The chain is built from TRBV18 and TRBJ1-1; D not certain. This CDR3 has 13 residues. From germline, CDR1 is KGHSH and CDR2 LQKENI. V lost 7 bases, J lost 3 bases, and 12 bases lay in between. The CDR3 nucleotides are TGTGCCAGCTTGTTAGGGAGGGACACTGAAGCTTTCTTT. This translates into CASLLGRDTEAFF.

The CDR3 is CASTLDRENTEAFF. In DNA form, the CDR3 reads TGTGCCAGTACCCTAGACAGGGAGAACACTGAAGCTTTCTTT. The chain recombines TRBV27 with TRBJ1-1; TRBD1 matches 7 bases. CDR3 size: 14 residues. Unmatched junction bases numbered 8, after V lost 9 bases and J lost 1 base. Germline V gene data show CDR1 as MNHEY and CDR2 as SMNVEV (reference sequence).

The genes are TRBV19 and TRBJ1-2, with 10 bases fitting TRBD1. Germline trimming cut 10 bases from V and 5 bases from J; bases unmatched to any gene: 7. Germline V gene data show CDR1 as LNHDA and CDR2 as SQIVND (reference sequence). The CDR3 totals 13 residues. The CDR3 here is CATRDRGRYGYTF. CDR3 nucleotides: TGTGCCACCCGGGACAGGGGTCGGTATGGCTACACCTTC.

The chain is built from TRBV2 and TRBJ2-7; TRBD1 matches at 9 bases. V lost 4 bases to trimming and J lost 7 bases; unmatched junction nucleotides: 11. Germline lookup yields CDR1 SNHLY and CDR2 FYNNEI. The CDR3 loop spans 15 amino acids. The CDR3 DNA reads as TGTGCCAGCAGTGCGAGGACAGGGGAAGAGTGGGAGCAGTACTTC. It codes for CASSARTGEEWEQYF.

The chain has TRBV6-1 and TRBJ2-7; 9 bases map to TRBD1. The CDR3 is 19 residues long. In germline, CDR1 is MNHNS, CDR2 SASEGT. V lost 2 bases to trimming and J lost 0 bases; unmatched junction nucleotides: 14. The CDR3 sequence: CASSEPGTGTLLSSYEQYF. The CDR3 nucleotides read TGTGCCAGCAGTGAACCCGGGACAGGGACCCTTCTTAGCTCCTACGAGCAGTACTTC.

The rearrangement joins TRBV18 to TRBJ1-1; 12 bases match TRBD1. The germline V gene has CDR1 KGHSH and CDR2 LQKENI. The junction had 8 bases not matched to a gene; V was cut back by 5 bases and J by 1 base. This CDR3 contains 17 residues. CDR3: CASSTSGTGGRNTEAFF. The CDR3 region has the DNA TGTGCCAGCTCAACGTCCGGGACAGGGGGCAGGAACACTGAAGCTTTCTTT.

This clone has only one observation. The V call is TRBV5-6, the J call TRBJ2-3; D is perhaps TRBD2 (5 bases). V was shortened by 1 base and J by 9 bases, with 12 bases between the two germline ends. CDR3 length: 13 residues. Per the germline V gene, CDR1 is SGHDT and CDR2 is YYEEEE. For the CDR3, the DNA is TGTGCCAGCAGCTTGCCCGCTGGCGGGACGCAGTATTTT. It codes for CASSLPAGGTQYF.

V usage is TRBV10-3 and J usage is TRBJ2-7, with 13 bases that match TRBD2. The V gene end was trimmed by 8 bases and the J gene end by 1 base; junction bases not matched to a gene: 14. This CDR3 is built from 18 residues. The germline V gene has CDR1 ENHRY and CDR2 SYGVKD. Written as DNA, the CDR3 is TGTGCCATCGGGACACTAGCGGGAGGGTTTCGGGGATCCTACGAGCAGTACTTC. Protein product: CAIGTLAGGFRGSYEQYF.

This clone occurred once. The V call is TRBV19, the J call TRBJ1-1; 7 bases match TRBD1. The V segment lost 2 bases and the J segment 7 bases; nucleotides outside the gene matches: 4. The CDR3 has 13 amino acids. The germline CDR1 and CDR2 sequences are LNHDA and SQIVND (reference sequence). CDR3 coding DNA: TGTGCCAGTAGTATAATGAGGGACAGTGAAGCTTTCTTT. Protein sequence: CASSIMRDSEAFF.

The gene calls are TRBV18 and TRBJ1-2; 9 bases are shared with TRBD1. Germline lookup yields CDR1 KGHSH and CDR2 LQKENI. V trimming: 2 bases; J trimming: 8 bases; junction bases outside the gene matches: 3. The CDR3 covers 13 residues. CDR3 nucleotide sequence: TGTGCCAGCTCACCAGGGACAGGGAACGGCTACACCTTC. The encoded protein is CASSPGTGNGYTF.

The chain couples TRBV19 to TRBJ2-7, with 7 bases identical to TRBD2. The trim removed 4 bases at V and 3 bases at J, leaving 12 bases unmatched. Germline CDR1 and CDR2: LNHDA and SQIVND (reference sequence). The CDR3 sequence is 16 residues long. The CDR3 DNA reads as TGTGCCAGTAGTACACGAGCGGGACTAAAGGGCTACGAGCAGTACTTC. Translated: CASSTRAGLKGYEQYF.

V is TRBV30 and J is TRBJ1-5; the match to TRBD1 covers 8 bases. CDR1 and CDR2 from the germline V gene are GTSNPN and SVGIG (reference sequence). V lost 3 bases and J lost 3; bases outside the gene matches: 7. This CDR3 has 15 residues. The CDR3 DNA is TGTGCCTGGAGAGAGGGGACAGGTTACAATCAGCCCCAGCATTTT. Protein: CAWREGTGYNQPQHF.

This chain uses TRBV21-1 with TRBJ1-5; TRBD1 is the table's D call, not checked against the DNA. TRBV21-1 is labeled a pseudogene. CDR3 length: 17 amino acids. This CDR3 is CASSNRDRGDANQPQHF. Written as DNA, the CDR3 is TGTGCCAGCAGCAACCGGGACAGGGGGGATGCCAATCAGCCCCAGCATTTT.